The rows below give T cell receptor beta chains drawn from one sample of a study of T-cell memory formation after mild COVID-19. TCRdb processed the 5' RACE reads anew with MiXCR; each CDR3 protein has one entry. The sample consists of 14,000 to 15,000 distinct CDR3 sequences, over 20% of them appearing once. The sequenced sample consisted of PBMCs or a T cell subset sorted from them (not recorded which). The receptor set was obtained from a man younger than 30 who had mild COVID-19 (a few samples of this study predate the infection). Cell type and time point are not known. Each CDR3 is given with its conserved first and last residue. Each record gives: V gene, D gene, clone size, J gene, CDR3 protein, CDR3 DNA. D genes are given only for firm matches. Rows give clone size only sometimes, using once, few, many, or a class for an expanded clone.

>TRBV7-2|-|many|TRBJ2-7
CASSLDRGARYEQYF
TGTGCCAGCAGCTTAGATAGGGGGGCGCGTTACGAGCAGTACTTC
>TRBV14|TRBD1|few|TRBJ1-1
CASSQTGVTEAFF
TGTGCCAGCAGCCAGACAGGGGTGACTGAAGCTTTCTTT
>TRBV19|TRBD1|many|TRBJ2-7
CASSVPGQGAYEQYF
TGTGCCAGTAGTGTTCCGGGACAGGGGGCGTACGAGCAGTACTTC
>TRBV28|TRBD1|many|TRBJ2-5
CASSLLTGVLETQYF
TGTGCCAGCAGTTTACTTACAGGGGTCCTAGAGACCCAGTACTTC
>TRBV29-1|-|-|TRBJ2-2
CSVDRVGTGELFF
TGCAGCGTTGACAGGGTGGGAACCGGGGAGCTGTTTTTT
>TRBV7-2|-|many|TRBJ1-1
CASSLALLNTEAFF
TGTGCCAGCAGCTTAGCACTCCTGAACACTGAAGCTTTCTTT
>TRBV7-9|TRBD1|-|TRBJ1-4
CASSGQGGEKLFF
TGTGCCAGCAGCGGACAGGGAGGTGAAAAACTGTTTTTT
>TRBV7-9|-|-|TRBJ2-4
CASSLLPAPHIQYF
TGTGCCAGCAGCTTATTGCCCGCCCCACACATTCAGTACTTC
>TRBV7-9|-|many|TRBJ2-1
CASSFGEDEQFF
TGTGCCAGCAGCTTCGGGGAAGATGAGCAGTTCTTC
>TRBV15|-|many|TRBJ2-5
CATSRDYAGGQETQYF
TGTGCCACCAGCAGAGATTACGCAGGGGGGCAAGAGACCCAGTACTTC
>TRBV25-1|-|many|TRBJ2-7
CASSEWGVYEQYF
TGTGCCAGCAGTGAATGGGGAGTCTACGAGCAGTACTTC
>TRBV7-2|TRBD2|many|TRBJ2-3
CASSLRDYPSTDTQYF
TGTGCCAGCAGCCTAAGGGACTACCCTAGCACAGATACGCAGTATTTT
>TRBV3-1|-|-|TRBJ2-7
CASSAAGREQYF
TGTGCCAGCAGCGCGGCCGGTCGCGAGCAGTACTTC
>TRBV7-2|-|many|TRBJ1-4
CASSLVVQKFEKLFF
TGTGCCAGCAGCTTAGTTGTACAGAAGTTCGAAAAACTGTTTTTT
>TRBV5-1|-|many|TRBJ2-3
CASSLNSGGADTQYF
TGCGCCAGCAGCTTGAACTCGGGGGGCGCGGATACGCAGTATTTT
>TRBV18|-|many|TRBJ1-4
CASSPGVVTNEKLFF
TGTGCCAGCTCACCCGGGGTCGTAACTAATGAAAAACTGTTTTTT
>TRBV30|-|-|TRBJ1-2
CAWNGGHYDGYTF
TGTGCCTGGAACGGGGGGCACTACGATGGCTACACCTTC
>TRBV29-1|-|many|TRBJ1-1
CSVEPLNTEAFF
TGCAGCGTGGAGCCGTTGAACACTGAAGCTTTCTTT
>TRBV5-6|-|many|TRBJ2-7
CASSSKSARLLTF
TGTGCCAGCAGCTCGAAGTCGGCCAGGCTACTAACATTC
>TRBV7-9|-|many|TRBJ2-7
CASSSTDRGTYEQYF
TGTGCCAGCAGCTCAACCGACAGAGGAACCTACGAGCAGTACTTC
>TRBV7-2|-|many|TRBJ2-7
CASSSSWEQYF
TGTGCCAGCAGTTCCTCCTGGGAGCAGTACTTC
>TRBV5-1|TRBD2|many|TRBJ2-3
CASSLGLAVDTQYF
TGCGCCAGCAGCTTGGGGCTAGCGGTAGATACGCAGTATTTT
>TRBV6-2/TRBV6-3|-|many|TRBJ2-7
CASSRSAYEQYF
TGTGCCAGCAGCAGGAGCGCCTACGAGCAGTACTTC
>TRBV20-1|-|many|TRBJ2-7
CSARERGTTAGKQYF
TGCAGTGCTAGAGAGAGAGGGACGACGGCCGGGAAGCAGTACTTC
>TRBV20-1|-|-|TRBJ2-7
CSAREVGPLSYEQYF
TGCAGTGCTAGAGAGGTAGGGCCCCTCTCCTACGAGCAGTACTTC
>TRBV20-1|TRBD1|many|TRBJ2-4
CSARDWDSSAKNIQYF
TGCAGTGCTAGAGATTGGGACAGCTCGGCCAAAAACATTCAGTACTTC
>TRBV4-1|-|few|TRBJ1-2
CASSQGTGKNYGYTF
TGCGCCAGCAGCCAAGGAACAGGGAAAAACTATGGCTACACCTTC
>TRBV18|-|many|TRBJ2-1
CASSFSQWRRSSYNEQFF
TGTGCCAGCTCTTTCTCGCAGTGGCGCAGGAGCTCCTACAATGAGCAGTTCTTC
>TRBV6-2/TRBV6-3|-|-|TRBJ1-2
CATTENYGYTF
TGTGCCACCACAGAGAACTATGGCTACACCTTC
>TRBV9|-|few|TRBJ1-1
CASSRGENTEAFF
TGTGCCAGCAGCCGGGGCGAGAACACTGAAGCTTTCTTT
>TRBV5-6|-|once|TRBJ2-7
CASSRDPGEQYF
TGTGCCAGCAGCCGCGACCCGGGAGAGCAGTACTTC
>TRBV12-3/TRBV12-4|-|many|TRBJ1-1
CASSPGGLTEAFF
TGTGCCAGCAGCCCCGGGGGGCTCACTGAAGCTTTCTTT
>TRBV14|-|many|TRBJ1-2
CASSQDRVDRYTF
TGTGCCAGCAGCCAAGATCGTGTGGATCGCTACACCTTC
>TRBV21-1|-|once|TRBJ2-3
CASSITGIDTQYF
TGTGCCAGCAGCATTACGGGGATTGATACGCAGTATTTT
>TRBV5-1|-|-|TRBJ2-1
CASSFSADLYNEQFF
TGCGCCAGCAGCTTCTCGGCAGATCTCTACAATGAGCAGTTCTTC
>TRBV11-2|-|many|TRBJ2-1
CASSLSVHGSYNEQFF
TGTGCCAGCAGCTTATCCGTCCACGGGTCCTACAATGAGCAGTTCTTC
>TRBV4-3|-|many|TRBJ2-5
CASSQGSRGRETQYF
TGCGCCAGCAGCCAAGGATCCAGGGGGAGGGAGACCCAGTACTTC
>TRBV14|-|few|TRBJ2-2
CASSQVSRETGELFF
TGTGCCAGCAGCCAAGTTAGCAGGGAAACCGGGGAGCTGTTTTTT
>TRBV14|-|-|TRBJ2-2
CASSPTVSGELFF
TGTGCCAGCAGCCCAACGGTTTCCGGGGAGCTGTTTTTT
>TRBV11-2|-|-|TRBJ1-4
CASSPNYPGLNEKLFF
TGTGCCAGCAGCCCCAATTACCCGGGACTTAATGAAAAACTGTTTTTT
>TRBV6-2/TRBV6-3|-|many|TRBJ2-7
CASSYRQGPSYEQYF
TGTGCCAGCAGTTACAGGCAGGGGCCCTCCTACGAGCAGTACTTC
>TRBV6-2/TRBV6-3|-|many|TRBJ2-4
CASSSPGLAKNIQYF
TGTGCCAGCAGTTCGCCAGGGTTGGCCAAAAACATTCAGTACTTC
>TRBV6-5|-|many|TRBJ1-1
CASSYLPGGGVNTEAFF
TGTGCCAGCAGTTACCTCCCAGGTGGAGGGGTGAACACTGAAGCTTTCTTT
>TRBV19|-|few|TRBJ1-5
CASTQGRQPQHF
TGTGCCAGTACTCAGGGACGGCAGCCCCAGCATTTT
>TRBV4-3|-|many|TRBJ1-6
CASSQRTGAHLALHF
TGCGCCAGCAGCCAACGGACGGGCGCGCATTTGGCCCTCCACTTT
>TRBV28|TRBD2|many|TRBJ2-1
CASSSSGGTYNEQFF
TGTGCCAGCAGTTCTAGCGGGGGGACGTACAATGAGCAGTTCTTC
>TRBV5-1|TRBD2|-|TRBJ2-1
CASSLAGVTYNEQFF
TGCGCCAGCAGCTTAGCGGGGGTTACTTACAATGAGCAGTTCTTC
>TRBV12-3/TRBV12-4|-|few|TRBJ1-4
CASSFAGIGEGEKLFF
TGTGCCAGCAGTTTTGCAGGGATCGGGGAAGGTGAAAAACTGTTTTTT
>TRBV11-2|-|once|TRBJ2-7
CASSLDLQEAAQYF
TGTGCCAGCAGCTTAGATTTGCAGGAGGCAGCGCAGTACTTC
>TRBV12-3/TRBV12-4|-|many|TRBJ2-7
CASSFSHPRISDRRFYEQYF
TGTGCCAGCAGTTTTTCTCACCCTCGGATTTCTGACAGGAGGTTCTACGAGCAGTACTTC
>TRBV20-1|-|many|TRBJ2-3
CSPQGDARGQSTDTQYF
TGCAGTCCCCAAGGCGATGCGCGGGGGCAAAGCACAGATACGCAGTATTTT